This T cell receptor (beta chain) was recorded in a study of cytomegalovirus exposure and HLA in healthy donors. Findings and caveats of the study: A later analysis showed TCR association rates differing by HLA locus, peaking at DRB1 and lowest at HLA-C. Published work reported that the classifier diagnosed cytomegalovirus status with high specificity and sensitivity.

60 Vbeta and 13 Jbeta primers were used in PCR. Using immunoSEQ multiplex PCR, the repertoire was profiled, and TCRdb retains in-frame clones only, with some absent. Of some 180,000 clones listed, about 85% are singletons. This clone was detected a few times. The antigen is not known. J gave up 0 bases and V 7 bases, and 4 bases lay outside the gene matches. The germline V gene has CDR1 MDHEN and CDR2 SYDVKM. The CDR3 runs 14 residues. The sequence was collected from a girl aged 10-17 years in good health and CMV-seropositive. This rearrangement joins TRBV28 to TRBJ2-3, with 7 bases aligning to TRBD2. The sequenced sample was PBMCs. The CDR3 sequence is CASIPGGSTDTQYF. CDR3 nucleotides: TGTGCCAGCATTCCGGGAGGAAGCACAGATACGCAGTATTTT.